This TCR beta chain was recovered during a study of cytomegalovirus exposure and HLA in healthy donors. Notes on the study in general: In an earlier analysis, in about 530 donors, most V segments appeared productive either ~87% or ~30% of the time. Using the classifier, cytomegalovirus status was reportedly diagnosed with high specificity and sensitivity.

With regard to this clone: Antigen specificity is unknown.

Every donor was a healthy person donating bone marrow. 60 Vbeta and 13 Jbeta primers were used in PCR. The repertoire was sequenced with immunoSEQ multiplex PCR; TCRdb's copy has only in-frame clones and lacks some. The sample includes about 130,000 clones, 70% to 80% of them seen just once. Looked up from germline, CDR1 is SGHTA and CDR2 is FQGTGA. CDR3 length: 13 residues. The TCR comes from a man under 40 in good health and CMV-seronegative. The chain couples TRBV7-3 to TRBJ2-5; D may be TRBD2 (6 bases). The J call may be wrong; the DNA end is better matched by TRBJ2-7. Sequenced: PBMCs. CDR3 sequence reads: CAPFGGYPYEQYF. The DNA for the CDR3 is TGTGCCCCCTTTGGAGGGTATCCCTACGAGCAGTACTTC.